The 20 T cell receptor beta chains in this list originate from one sample, sequenced in a study of shared clonotypes between healthy human individuals. Assay used: immunoSEQ multiplex PCR; TCRdb lists only in-frame clones, some missing. The sample yields 550,000 to 750,000 clones, about 90% seen once. Naivety among CD8 cells was defined by CD45RO negativity and positive CCR7 selection, thereby excluding terminally differentiated effector memory CD45RA+ cells. The sequencing sample was made of naive CD8+ T cells sorted from blood. These TCRs come from a man in his thirties or forties in good health.

This clone was observed a single time. The chain is built from TRBV28 and TRBJ2-7; D ambiguous. The germline V gene has CDR1 MDHEN and CDR2 SYDVKM. V was cut by 5 bases and J by 1 base, with 12 bases left in between. The CDR3 is made up of 14 amino acids. The CDR3 DNA reads as TGTGCCAGCAGTAAACTTAGAGATTCCTACGAGCAGTACTTC. It yields the protein CASSKLRDSYEQYF.

The J gene is TRBJ2-7, the V gene TRBV7-9; 10 bases map to TRBD2. V was clipped by 5 bases and J by 1 base; unmatched bases: 8. The CDR3 totals 16 residues. Germline CDR1 SEHNR, CDR2 FQNEAQ (reference sequence). The CDR3 is CASSAYSGRLSYEQYF. The DNA for the CDR3 is TGTGCCAGCAGCGCATATAGCGGGAGGCTTTCCTACGAGCAGTACTTC.

The chain recombines TRBV27 with TRBJ2-2, with unresolved D. CDR1 is MNHEY and CDR2 is SMNVEV in the germline V gene (reference sequence). This CDR3 has 13 amino acids. Deletions cut 3 bases from V and 5 bases from J, with 7 bases between. In DNA, the CDR3 is TGTGCCAGCAGTTTCCAGATAACCGGGGAGCTGTTTTTT. This codes for CASSFQITGELFF.

The V call is TRBV5-1, the J call TRBJ2-1; tentatively, D is TRBD1 (5 bases). V shed 0 bases and J shed 5 bases, with 9 bases lying between them. Looked up from germline, CDR1 is SGHRS and CDR2 is YFSETQ. This CDR3 has 14 residues. CDR3 loop: CASSLELGHNEQFF. The CDR3 nucleotides read TGCGCCAGCAGCTTGGAGCTGGGGCACAATGAGCAGTTCTTC.

This clone is a singleton in its sample. The chain recombines TRBV29-1 with TRBJ2-1, with 8 bases identical to TRBD2. V dropped 8 bases and J dropped 8; count of bases not matched to a gene: 14. The CDR3 consists of 14 residues. Germline V gives CDR1 SQVTM, CDR2 ANQGSEA. CDR3 in amino acids: CSFLLAVDVDEQFF. In nucleotides, the CDR3 is TGCAGCTTCTTACTAGCGGTCGATGTGGATGAGCAGTTCTTC.

This clone appeared a few times. CDR3: CAISESPGLPSGTGELFF. CDR3 nucleotide sequence: TGTGCCATCAGTGAGTCTCCGGGACTCCCTTCGGGCACCGGGGAGCTGTTTTTT. The chain has TRBV10-3 and TRBJ2-2; tentative D call: TRBD2 (6 bases). This CDR3 comprises 18 residues. Trimming cost V 0 bases and J 4 bases, with 18 bases left between them. Germline values: CDR1 ENHRY, CDR2 SYGVKD.

The chain joins TRBV29-1 to TRBJ2-3; the D gene is possibly TRBD2 (5 bases). Germline assignment: CDR1 SQVTM and CDR2 ANQGSEA. Trimming shortened V by 1 base and J by 1 base, and 18 bases separated the two germline ends. CDR3 size: 17 residues. The CDR3 DNA reads as TGCAGCGTTGAAGGAGCTGAGGGCCCTTTTCGCACAGATACGCAGTATTTT. Translation: CSVEGAEGPFRTDTQYF.

The chain combines TRBV27 with TRBJ2-7; D might be TRBD1 (6 bases). The CDR3 is made up of 15 amino acids. Looked up from germline, CDR1 is MNHEY and CDR2 is SMNVEV (reference sequence). V dropped 5 bases and J dropped 7 bases, with 21 bases sitting between them. The CDR3 DNA reads as TGTGCCAGCAGTCCAACAGGGCCCTTTTGGAGGGAGCAGTACTTC. As protein: CASSPTGPFWREQYF.

The V gene is TRBV6-4, the J gene TRBJ2-1, with 8 bases that match TRBD2. CDR1 and CDR2 (germline): MRHNA, SNTAGT. The CDR3 has 15 amino acids. V lost 5 bases, J lost 6 bases, and 9 bases stayed unmatched. The CDR3 nucleotides read TGTGCCAGCAGTAAGACTAGCGTTCTGGGCAATGAGCAGTTCTTC. As protein: CASSKTSVLGNEQFF.

The gene calls are TRBV29-1 and TRBJ2-7, with 7 bases matching TRBD2. This CDR3 comprises 16 residues. Germline V gene sequence: CDR1 SQVTM, CDR2 ANQGSEA. With 0 bases clipped from V and 5 bases from J, the junction kept 13 bases outside the gene matches. In DNA form, the CDR3 reads TGCAGCGTTGAAGAGTTAACTCAGAGCGGGGTCGACGAGCAGTACTTC. Translated, it gives CSVEELTQSGVDEQYF.

The CDR3 sequence: CASSLEAVAREKLFF. CDR3 coding DNA: TGTGCCAGCAGCTTAGAGGCGGTCGCCCGAGAAAAACTGTTTTTT. The V and J genes are TRBV7-2 and TRBJ1-4; D call uncertain. Trimming shortened V by 1 base and J by 8 bases, and 14 bases separated the two germline ends. The CDR3 runs 15 residues. Germline V CDR1 and CDR2: SGHTA, FQGNSA.

A note on this clone: The same CDR3 arises from other DNA sequences in this sample as well. This chain joins TRBV7-9 and TRBJ2-7; possibly TRBD2 for D (5 bases). Looked up from germline, CDR1 is SEHNR and CDR2 is FQNEAQ (reference sequence). The CDR3 extends over 12 amino acids. Trimming pared 3 bases from V and 3 bases from J, leaving 6 bases between. The CDR3 region has the DNA TGTGCCAGCAGCTTGGAGGTCTACGAGCAGTACTTC. Its translation is CASSLEVYEQYF.

For this clone: Compared with germline, one end of the junction differs, possibly owing to a read error. This chain uses TRBV28 with TRBJ2-7; D is ambiguous. The germline gives CDR1 MDHEN, CDR2 SYDVKM. This CDR3 spans 9 amino acids. The CDR3 region is CASSSPPTF. The CDR3 coding sequence is TGTGCCAGCAGTTCCCCCCCCACATTC.

This clone appeared once. The rearrangement joins TRBV7-8 to TRBJ2-1, with 9 bases identical to TRBD1. CDR3 size: 15 residues. Losses at the gene ends were 4 bases for V and 4 bases for J; bases not matched to a gene: 5. From germline, CDR1 is SGHVS and CDR2 FQNEAQ. This CDR3 is CASSWNRGPYNEQFF. Here the CDR3 DNA reads TGTGCCAGCAGCTGGAACAGGGGGCCATACAATGAGCAGTTCTTC.

In its sample, this clone was seen once. The V call is TRBV6-5, the J call TRBJ2-1; perhaps TRBD1 as D (6 bases). The ends were cut back, 0 bases at V and 8 bases at J, with 17 bases in the middle. This CDR3 contains 16 residues. CDR1 MNHEY and CDR2 SVGAGI come from the germline V gene. The chain's CDR3 is CASSYSGQGYLDEQFF. In DNA form, the CDR3 reads TGTGCCAGCAGTTACTCGGGGCAGGGGTATCTCGATGAGCAGTTCTTC.

The rearrangement joins TRBV18 to TRBJ2-7; no reliable D call. The CDR3 consists of 16 residues. V lost 6 bases, J lost 5 bases, and 23 bases lay in between. CDR1 KGHSH and CDR2 LQKENI come from the germline V gene. The CDR3: CASSPSTGLQPDEQYF. DNA of the CDR3: TGTGCCAGCTCTCCCTCAACCGGGTTGCAACCAGACGAGCAGTACTTC. Full variable domain (outside the CDR3, taken from reference TRBV18 and TRBJ2-7): NAGVMQNPRHLVRRRGQEARLRCSPMKGHSHVYWYRQLPEEGLKFMVYLQKENIIDESGMPKERFSAEFPKEGPSILRIQQVVRGDSAAYFCASSPSTGLQPDEQYFGPGTRLTVT.

This sequence joins TRBV27 and TRBJ2-3, with a tentative D call TRBD2 (6 bases). Trimming stripped 4 bases from V and 6 bases from J, with 8 bases between. CDR3 size: 12 residues. Germline lookup yields CDR1 MNHEY and CDR2 SMNVEV (reference sequence). CDR3 sequence reads: CASSSRGDTQYF. DNA of the CDR3: TGTGCCAGCAGTTCCCGGGGGGATACGCAGTATTTT.

V gene TRBV5-5 combines with J gene TRBJ2-1; 7 bases fit TRBD2. Trimming cost V 1 base and J 4 bases; bases outside gene matches: 5. Germline values: CDR1 SGHKS, CDR2 YYEKEE (reference sequence). The CDR3 runs to 15 residues. CDR3 nucleotides: TGTGCCAGCAGCTTGACGCGGGAGATATACAATGAGCAGTTCTTC. Translated, it gives CASSLTREIYNEQFF. The full variable domain, rest sourced from reference TRBV5-5 and TRBJ2-1, is DAGVTQSPTHLIKTRGQQVTLRCSPISGHKSVSWYQQVLGQGPQFIFQYYEKEERGRGNFPDRFSARQFPNYSSELNVNALLLGDSALYLCASSLTREIYNEQFFGPGTRLTVL.

The rearrangement uses TRBV5-4 and TRBJ2-5; D not certain. The CDR3 has 12 residues. Germline V lookup: CDR1 SGHNT, CDR2 YYREEE (reference sequence). Trimming took 4 bases from V and 5 from J, leaving 9 bases between them. The CDR3 nucleotides read TGTGCCAGCAGCCAATTCACGGAGACCCAGTACTTC. This gives the protein CASSQFTETQYF. Variable domain in full (rest from reference TRBV5-4 and TRBJ2-5): ETGVTQSPTHLIKTRGQQVTLRCSSQSGHNTVSWYQQALGQGPQFIFQYYREEENGRGNFPPRFSGLQFPNYSSELNVNALELDDSALYLCASSQFTETQYFGPGTRLLVL.

Written as DNA, the CDR3 is TGTGCCAGCAGTCCCGGATGGGCGGGTTATTCCTACGAGCAGTACTTC. It encodes CASSPGWAGYSYEQYF. This chain connects TRBV27 to TRBJ2-7; D possibly corresponds to TRBD2 (5 bases). The germline gives CDR1 MNHEY, CDR2 SMNVEV (reference sequence). The CDR3 is made up of 16 amino acids. Trimming left V 5 bases short and J 1 base short, with 18 bases between.